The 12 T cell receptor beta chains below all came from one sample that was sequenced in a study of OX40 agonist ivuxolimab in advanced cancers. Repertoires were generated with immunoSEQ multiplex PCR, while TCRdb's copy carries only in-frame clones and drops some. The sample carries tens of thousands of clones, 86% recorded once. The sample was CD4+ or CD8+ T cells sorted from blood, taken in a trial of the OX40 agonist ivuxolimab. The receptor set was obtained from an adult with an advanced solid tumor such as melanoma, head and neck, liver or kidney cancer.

The CDR3, as DNA: TGTGCCATCGGGGGCTCTGGAAGCTACGAGCAGTACTTC. The encoded protein is CAIGGSGSYEQYF. The rearrangement uses TRBV10-3 and TRBJ2-7, with D tentatively TRBD1 (6 bases). Trimming left V 8 bases short and J 3 bases short, with 14 bases between. CDR1 and CDR2 (germline): ENHRY, SYGVKD. CDR3 length equals 13 residues.

The CDR3 DNA is TGTGCCAGCAGGGACCCGAACACCGGGGAGCTGTTTTTT. Translated: CASRDPNTGELFF. V usage is TRBV6-5 and J usage is TRBJ2-2; D ambiguous. The CDR3 runs to 13 residues. Germline assignment: CDR1 MNHEY and CDR2 SVGAGI. The V end was cut by 6 bases, the J end by 0 bases, with 5 bases between.

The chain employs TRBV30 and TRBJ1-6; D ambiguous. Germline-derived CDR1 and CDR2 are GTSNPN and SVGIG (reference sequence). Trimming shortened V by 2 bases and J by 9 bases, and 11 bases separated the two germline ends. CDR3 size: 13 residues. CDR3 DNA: TGTGCCTGGAGTACCGGGGAAGGTTCACCCCTCCACTTT. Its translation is CAWSTGEGSPLHF.

CDR3 amino acids: CASRDEMGGYGYTF. The CDR3 coding sequence is TGTGCCAGCCGAGACGAGATGGGGGGCTATGGCTACACCTTC. J is TRBJ1-2 and V is TRBV9, with a possible D match to TRBD1 (5 bases). V shed 7 bases and J shed 4 bases, with 17 bases lying between them. CDR1 SGDLS and CDR2 YYNGEE come from the germline V gene. The CDR3 is 14 residues long.

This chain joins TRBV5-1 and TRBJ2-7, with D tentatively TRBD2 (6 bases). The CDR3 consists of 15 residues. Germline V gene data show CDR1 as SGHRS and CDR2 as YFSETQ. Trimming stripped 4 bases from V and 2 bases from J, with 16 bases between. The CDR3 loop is CASSREGTETYEQYF. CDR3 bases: TGCGCCAGCAGCCGAGAGGGGACTGAAACCTACGAGCAGTACTTC.

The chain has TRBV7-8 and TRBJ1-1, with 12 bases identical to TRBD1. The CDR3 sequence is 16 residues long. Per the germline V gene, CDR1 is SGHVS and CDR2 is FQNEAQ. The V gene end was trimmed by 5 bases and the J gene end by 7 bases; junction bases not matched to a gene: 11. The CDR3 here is CASSPTGGTGGFEAFF. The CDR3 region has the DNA TGTGCCAGCAGCCCTACCGGGGGGACAGGGGGCTTTGAAGCTTTCTTT.

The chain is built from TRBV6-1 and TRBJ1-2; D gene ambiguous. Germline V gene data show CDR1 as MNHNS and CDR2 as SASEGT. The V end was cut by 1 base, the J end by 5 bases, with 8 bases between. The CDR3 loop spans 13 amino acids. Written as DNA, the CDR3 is TGTGCCAGCAGTGAAGGCGGCATGTATGGCTACACCTTC. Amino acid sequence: CASSEGGMYGYTF.

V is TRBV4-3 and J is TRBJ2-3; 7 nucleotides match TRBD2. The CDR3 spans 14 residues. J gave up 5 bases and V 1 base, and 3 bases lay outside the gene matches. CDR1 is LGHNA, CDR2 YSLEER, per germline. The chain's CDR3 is CASSQGAGQDTQYF. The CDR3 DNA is TGCGCCAGCAGCCAAGGAGCGGGGCAAGATACGCAGTATTTT.

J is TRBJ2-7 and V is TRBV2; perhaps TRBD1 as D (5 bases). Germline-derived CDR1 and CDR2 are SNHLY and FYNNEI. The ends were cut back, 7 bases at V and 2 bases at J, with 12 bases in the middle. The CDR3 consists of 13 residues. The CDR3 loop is CASNLQGAYEQYF. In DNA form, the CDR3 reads TGTGCCAGCAACCTTCAGGGTGCCTACGAGCAGTACTTC.

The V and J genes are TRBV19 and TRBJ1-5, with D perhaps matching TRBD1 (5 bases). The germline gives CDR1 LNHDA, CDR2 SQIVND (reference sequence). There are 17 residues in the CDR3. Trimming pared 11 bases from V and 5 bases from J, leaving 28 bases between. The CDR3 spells CAASRIWDGALDQPQHF. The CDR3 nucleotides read TGTGCCGCCTCCCGGATATGGGACGGAGCATTGGATCAGCCCCAGCATTTT.

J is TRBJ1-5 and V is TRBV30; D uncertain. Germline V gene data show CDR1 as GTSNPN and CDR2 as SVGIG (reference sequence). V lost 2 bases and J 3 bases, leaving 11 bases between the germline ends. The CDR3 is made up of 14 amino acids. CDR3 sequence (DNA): TGTGCCTGGAGTCAAACGGGTCACAATCAGCCCCAGCATTTT. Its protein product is CAWSQTGHNQPQHF.

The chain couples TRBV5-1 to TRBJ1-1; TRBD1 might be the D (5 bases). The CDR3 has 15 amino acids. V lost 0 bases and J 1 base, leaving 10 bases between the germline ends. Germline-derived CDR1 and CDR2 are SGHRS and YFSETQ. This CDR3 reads CASSLAGTANTEAFF. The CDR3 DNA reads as TGCGCCAGCAGCTTGGCAGGGACGGCGAACACTGAAGCTTTCTTT.